This entry lists 4 T cell receptor beta chains sequenced from one sample in a study of T-cell memory formation after mild COVID-19. Each CDR3 protein is one row after TCRdb ran MiXCR on the 5' RACE reads. This repertoire shows fewer than 600,000 distinct CDR3 sequences, about 22% found once; its top ten account for approximately 8.4%. The sample comprised PBMCs or a T cell subset sorted from them (not recorded which). The receptors derive from an adult woman who had mild COVID-19 (a few samples of this study predate the infection). Cell type and time point are not known.

The chain is built from TRBV3-1 and TRBJ2-7; TRBD2 agrees at 9 bases. The V segment lost 0 bases and the J segment 6 bases; nucleotides outside the gene matches: 6. Germline V gene lookup returns CDR1 LGHDT and CDR2 YNNKEL (reference sequence). CDR3 length: 15 residues. This CDR3 is CASSQEGSGGAEQYF. DNA of the CDR3: TGTGCCAGCAGCCAAGAAGGTAGCGGGGGTGCCGAGCAGTACTTC.

The chain employs TRBV9 and TRBJ2-2, with D possibly TRBD1 on 6 matching bases. This CDR3 has 17 residues. Germline loops: CDR1 SGDLS, CDR2 YYNGEE. V lost 0 bases and J lost 0, with 12 bases in between. The CDR3 sequence: CASSVDETGPNTGELFF. CDR3 DNA sequence: TGTGCCAGCAGCGTAGACGAGACAGGACCGAACACCGGGGAGCTGTTTTTT.

This chain links TRBV24-1 with TRBJ1-1, with TRBD1 matching over 9 bases. Germline V gene data show CDR1 as KGHDR and CDR2 as SFDVKD. This CDR3 comprises 15 residues. Trimming cost V 4 bases and J 1 base; bases outside gene matches: 3. CDR3 coding DNA: TGTGCCACCAGTGAGGGGACAGGGCGGAACACTGAAGCTTTCTTT. Amino acids: CATSEGTGRNTEAFF.

The chain uses TRBV7-3 and TRBJ2-1; 9 bases are shared with TRBD2. Germline V gene sequence: CDR1 SGHTA, CDR2 FQGTGA. The CDR3 is made up of 15 amino acids. With 3 bases clipped from V and 9 bases from J, the junction kept 9 bases outside the gene matches. Written as DNA, the CDR3 is TGTGCCAGCAGCTTGCGGGGGGGCCTTAGCGGTGAGCAGTTCTTC. Amino acid sequence: CASSLRGGLSGEQFF.